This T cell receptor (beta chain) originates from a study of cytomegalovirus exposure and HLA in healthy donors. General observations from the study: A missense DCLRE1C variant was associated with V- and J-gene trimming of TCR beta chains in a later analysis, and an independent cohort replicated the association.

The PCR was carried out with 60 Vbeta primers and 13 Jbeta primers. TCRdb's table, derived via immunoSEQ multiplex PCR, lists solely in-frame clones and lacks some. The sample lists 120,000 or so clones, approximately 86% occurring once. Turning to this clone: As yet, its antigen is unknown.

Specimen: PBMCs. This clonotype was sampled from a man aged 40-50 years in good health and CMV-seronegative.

The CDR3 spells CASSFTFNQPQHF. In DNA, the CDR3 is TGTGCCAGCAGTTTCACATTTAATCAGCCCCAGCATTTT. This rearrangement joins TRBV2 to TRBJ1-5; D is unresolved. Germline V gene sequence: CDR1 SNHLY, CDR2 FYNNEI. This CDR3 has 13 amino acids. V lost 5 bases to trimming and J lost 4 bases, with 9 bases between them.